The T cell receptor beta chain under discussion was sequenced for a study of CXCR3-negative and CXCR3-positive naive CD8 T cells. Broader study findings: The study found more hydrophobic TRB CDR3s in CXCR3-positive naive cells than in CXCR3-negative naive cells.

Triplicates of under 350,000 cells were sorted from each CD8+ T cell subset. CD45RO-CCR7+CD27+CD95- characterized naive CD8+ T cells. The TRB cDNA libraries were prepared by 5' RACE with UMI labels. No DNA is given; TCRdb re-called the 5' RACE reads and lists each CDR3 protein once. Its clone listing holds some 130,000 distinct CDR3 sequences. With respect to this clonotype: The antigen is undetermined.

The sequenced sample was naive CXCR3+ CD8+ T cells from blood. Indicated subset: CD45RO-CCR7+CD27+CD95- naive CD8+ T cells expressing CXCR3 (TNR3+). This sequence was found in a human donor in good health. Some clones in this sample may be carry-over from other donors' samples.

Here the CDR3 reads CASSLWVPTAKNIQYF. The chain is built from TRBV7-8 and TRBJ2-4. The CDR3 runs to 16 residues. Germline V CDR1 and CDR2: SGHVS, FQNEAQ.